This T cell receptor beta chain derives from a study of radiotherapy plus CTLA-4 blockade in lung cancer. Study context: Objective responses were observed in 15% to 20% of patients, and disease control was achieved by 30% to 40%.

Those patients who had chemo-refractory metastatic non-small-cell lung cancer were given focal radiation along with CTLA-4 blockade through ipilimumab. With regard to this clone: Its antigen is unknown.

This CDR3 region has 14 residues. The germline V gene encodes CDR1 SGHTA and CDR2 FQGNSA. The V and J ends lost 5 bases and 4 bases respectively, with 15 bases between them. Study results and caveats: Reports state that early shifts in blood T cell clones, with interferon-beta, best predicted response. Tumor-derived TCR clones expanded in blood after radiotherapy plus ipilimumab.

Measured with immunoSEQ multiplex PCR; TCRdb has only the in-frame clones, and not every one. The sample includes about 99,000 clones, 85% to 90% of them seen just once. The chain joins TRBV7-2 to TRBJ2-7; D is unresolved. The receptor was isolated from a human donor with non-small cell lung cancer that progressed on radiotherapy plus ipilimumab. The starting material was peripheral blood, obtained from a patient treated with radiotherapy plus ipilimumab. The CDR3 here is CASSPQGSLYEQYF. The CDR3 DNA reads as TGTGCCAGCAGCCCGCAAGGTTCGCTTTACGAGCAGTACTTC.